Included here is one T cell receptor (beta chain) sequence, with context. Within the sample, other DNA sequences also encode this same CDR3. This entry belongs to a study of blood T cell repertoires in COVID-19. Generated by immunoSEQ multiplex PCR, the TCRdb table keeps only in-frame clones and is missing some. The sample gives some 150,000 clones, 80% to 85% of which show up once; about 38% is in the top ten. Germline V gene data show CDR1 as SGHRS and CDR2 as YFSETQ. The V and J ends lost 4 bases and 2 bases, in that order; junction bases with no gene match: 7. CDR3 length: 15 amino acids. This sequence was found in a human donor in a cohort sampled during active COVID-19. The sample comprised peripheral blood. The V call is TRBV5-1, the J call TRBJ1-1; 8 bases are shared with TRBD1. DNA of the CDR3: TGCGCCAGCAGCCCAGGACAGGGACCCAACACTGAAGCTTTCTTT. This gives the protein CASSPGQGPNTEAFF.